These T cell receptor beta chains were read from a single sample in a study of blood T cell repertoires in COVID-19. Only in-frame clones appear in the TCRdb table, and some are missing; sequencing was by immunoSEQ multiplex PCR. Among a few hundred thousand clones listed, roughly 90% were seen once. The source material was peripheral blood. The receptors come from a woman in her 30s with COVID-19, enrolled during active disease. CDR3s include the opening cysteine and the closing phenylalanine or tryptophan. A D gene is named only where the DNA matches it firmly. Expanded clones get a size class; other rows say once, few or many, or leave the size out.

d_gene,j_gene,abundance,v_gene,CDR3nt,CDR3aa
NA,TRBJ1-6,once,TRBV11-3,TGTGCCAGCAGCTTAGATTCGGTGAATTCACCCCTCCACTTT,CASSLDSVNSPLHF
NA,TRBJ2-3,NA,TRBV6-2/TRBV6-3,TGTGCCAGCACCCCGGACCCCGGGAGGCAGTATTTT,CASTPDPGRQYF
NA,TRBJ1-2,NA,TRBV6-5,TGTGCCAGCAGTTACTCAGGCACAGGCCTCGGCTACACCTTC,CASSYSGTGLGYTF
TRBD1,TRBJ1-6,NA,TRBV19,TGTGCCAGTAGTCCTTGGACAGGGGAGGATTCACCCCTCCACTTT,CASSPWTGEDSPLHF
NA,TRBJ1-6,NA,TRBV2,TGTGCCAGCAGCCTACAGGGTCCTGGAGGTAATTCACCCCTCCACTTT,CASSLQGPGGNSPLHF
NA,TRBJ1-1,NA,TRBV30,TGTGCCTGGAGTGTACCGAGGAACACTGAAGCTTTCTTT,CAWSVPRNTEAFF
TRBD2,TRBJ2-3,once,TRBV3-1/TRBV3-2,TGTGCCAGCAGCCAAGAGGGTCGGACCGGGACTAGCGGGGGGCGGTTAGTTTTCACGCAGTATTTT,CASSQEGRTGTSGGRLVFTQYF
NA,TRBJ1-2,NA,TRBV28,TGTGCCAGCAGTTTTCGACTGGACTATGGCTACACCTTC,CASSFRLDYGYTF
TRBD1,TRBJ1-4,NA,TRBV2,TGTGCCAGCAAGAGAGACAGGGTGGTAGAAAAACTGTTTTTT,CASKRDRVVEKLFF
NA,TRBJ2-5,NA,TRBV12-3/TRBV12-4,TGTGCCAGCACGGAGAGGGCCGTCGAGACCCAGTACTTC,CASTERAVETQYF
TRBD1,TRBJ1-5,NA,TRBV6-6,TGTGCCAGCAGGACCGGGACAGTGAATCAGCCCCAGCATTTT,CASRTGTVNQPQHF
NA,TRBJ2-5,NA,TRBV6-2/TRBV6-3,TGTGCCAGCAGTTACGGGGGGGGCCGGGAGACCCAGTACTTC,CASSYGGGRETQYF
NA,TRBJ1-2,NA,TRBV5-6,TGTGCCAGCAGCGAGGACTTCGGGTCGGCAAGTGGCTACACCTTC,CASSEDFGSASGYTF
NA,TRBJ2-5,NA,TRBV6-2/TRBV6-3,TGTGCCAGCAGTTACTCCCCTAGCCCTCCCGAGGCCCAGTACTTC,CASSYSPSPPEAQYF
NA,TRBJ1-1,few,TRBV21-1,TGTGCCAGCATTCCGGGGAGGTCGTTTTGCCTAATGAACACTGAAGCTTTCTTT,CASIPGRSFCLMNTEAFF
TRBD2,TRBJ2-1,NA,TRBV19,TGTGCCAGTAGTACATACCCTAGCGGAGGACCCAATGAGCAGTTCTTC,CASSTYPSGGPNEQFF
NA,TRBJ2-1,NA,TRBV12-3/TRBV12-4,TGTGCCAGCAGTTTGTCCGGTGAGCAGTTCTTC,CASSLSGEQFF
TRBD2,TRBJ2-7,once,TRBV27,TGTGCCAGCAGCCCGGGGGGGCCGAGGGAGCAGTACTTC,CASSPGGPREQYF
NA,TRBJ1-5,few,TRBV19,TGTGCCAGTAGTGTGGCGGGCAATCAGCCCCAGCATTTT,CASSVAGNQPQHF
NA,TRBJ1-2,NA,TRBV27,TGTGCCAGCAGTTTATCGGAAGGCGATGGGCGGGCCTATGGCTACACCTTC,CASSLSEGDGRAYGYTF
TRBD1,TRBJ1-6,NA,TRBV6-5,TGTGCCAGCAAGACAGGGGCCACTAATTCACCCCTCCACTTT,CASKTGATNSPLHF
NA,TRBJ1-4,NA,TRBV3-1/TRBV3-2,TGTGCCAGCCGCCCACAGCCCGCGGGTGAAAAACTGTTTTTT,CASRPQPAGEKLFF